One and the same sample provided the 19 T cell receptor beta chains below, sequenced in a study of blood T cell repertoires in COVID-19. The data were produced by immunoSEQ multiplex PCR, yet TCRdb's version contains in-frame clones alone and is incomplete. The repertoire holds around 140,000 clones, with around 86% as singletons. The sequenced material came from PBMCs or T cells enriched from blood (not recorded which). The receptor source for this set is a man aged 50 or older who had recovered from COVID-19.

The rearrangement links TRBV7-9 to TRBJ1-4, with 9 bases fitting TRBD1. With 4 bases clipped from V and 8 bases from J, the junction kept 8 bases outside the gene matches. In germline, CDR1 is SEHNR, CDR2 FQNEAQ (reference sequence). The CDR3 has 15 residues. CDR3 nucleotides: TGTGCCAGCAGCTCGGCGGGACAGGGACAGGAAAAACTGTTTTTT. This encodes CASSSAGQGQEKLFF.

The chain employs TRBV10-3 and TRBJ1-2; TRBD1 matches 8 bases. The length of the CDR3 is 18 residues. From germline, CDR1 is ENHRY and CDR2 SYGVKD. V lost 2 bases, J lost 1 base, and 12 bases stayed unmatched. CDR3 DNA: TGTGCCATCAGTGAGATATTGGGGCGGACAGGGCATAACTATGGCTACACCTTC. Protein sequence: CAISEILGRTGHNYGYTF.

This rearrangement joins TRBV10-3 to TRBJ1-2; no firm D call. CDR3 length: 13 residues. Germline loops: CDR1 ENHRY, CDR2 SYGVKD. With 4 bases removed from V and 1 base from J, the gap between germline ends came to 7 bases. The CDR3 here is CAISARSNYGYTF. Here the CDR3 DNA reads TGTGCCATCAGTGCTCGGAGTAACTATGGCTACACCTTC.

The CDR3 DNA follows: TGCAGTGCTAGTTCCGTCACAGGGGGCAGAGAAAAACTGTTTTTT. Amino acid sequence: CSASSVTGGREKLFF. The V and J genes are TRBV20-1 and TRBJ1-4; 9 bases align to TRBD1. The CDR3 sequence is 15 residues long. CDR1 is DFQATT, CDR2 SNEGSKA, per germline (reference sequence). Losses at the gene ends were 3 bases for V and 8 bases for J; bases not matched to a gene: 10.

The chain is built from TRBV5-1 and TRBJ1-1; perhaps TRBD1 as D (5 bases). Germline V CDR1 and CDR2: SGHRS, YFSETQ. This CDR3 has 13 amino acids. The V end was cut by 6 bases, the J end by 1 base, with 10 bases between. The CDR3 nucleotides are TGCGCCAGCACACTCAGGGAGAACACTGAAGCTTTCTTT. It specifies CASTLRENTEAFF.

This chain connects TRBV28 to TRBJ1-2, with a possible D match to TRBD1 (5 bases). Trimming took 5 bases from V and 0 from J, leaving 16 bases between them. Germline V gene data show CDR1 as MDHEN and CDR2 as SYDVKM. The CDR3 is 16 amino acids. CDR3 sequence reads: CASSPPQGKANYGYTF. In DNA form, the CDR3 reads TGTGCCAGCAGTCCCCCTCAGGGAAAAGCTAACTATGGCTACACCTTC.

This clone has just a few counts. The chain has TRBV18 and TRBJ2-2; 10 nucleotides align to TRBD2. This CDR3 contains 18 residues. Trimming took 6 bases from V and 2 from J; bases not matched to a gene: 12. CDR1 and CDR2 from the germline V gene are KGHSH and LQKENI. CDR3 in amino acids: CASSLNSGLASNTGELFF. The CDR3 DNA reads as TGTGCCAGCTCGCTTAATTCGGGACTAGCGAGTAACACCGGGGAGCTGTTTTTT.

The chain carries TRBV10-3 and TRBJ1-1, with TRBD1 as a possible D gene (5 bases). V was cut by 6 bases and J by 3 bases, with 8 bases left in between. The germline gives CDR1 ENHRY, CDR2 SYGVKD. The CDR3 runs 12 residues. The CDR3 sequence is CAISSRDTEAFF. CDR3 DNA: TGTGCCATCAGCTCCAGGGACACTGAAGCTTTCTTT.

The chain recombines TRBV28 with TRBJ1-2, with no clear D. The CDR3 loop spans 15 amino acids. Germline V lookup: CDR1 MDHEN, CDR2 SYDVKM. The germline V and J ends were trimmed by 9 bases and 4 bases, with 21 bases remaining between them. The DNA of the CDR3 is TGTGCCAGTGAGACCCCTGAGGAGGTTCGCTATGGCTACACCTTC. Its translation is CASETPEEVRYGYTF.

The chain couples TRBV5-1 to TRBJ2-2, with a tentative D call TRBD1 (6 bases). With 3 bases removed from V and 2 bases from J, the gap between germline ends came to 14 bases. The CDR3 totals 16 residues. The germline CDR1 and CDR2 sequences are SGHRS and YFSETQ. The CDR3, as DNA: TGCGCCAGCAGCTCTCACAGGGCAACTAACACCGGGGAGCTGTTTTTT. Residues: CASSSHRATNTGELFF.

This chain joins TRBV20-1 and TRBJ2-4, with D unclear. CDR1 and CDR2 from the germline V gene are DFQATT and SNEGSKA (reference sequence). V was shortened by 3 bases and J by 5 bases, with 5 bases between the two germline ends. There are 11 residues in the CDR3. The DNA of the CDR3 is TGCAGTGCTAGCTACGAAAACATTCAGTACTTC. This codes for CSASYENIQYF.

This chain links TRBV2 with TRBJ1-2; D ambiguous. V gave up 7 bases and J gave up 0 bases, with 9 bases separating them. The CDR3 sequence is 13 residues long. Germline values: CDR1 SNHLY, CDR2 FYNNEI. The CDR3 here is CASIYRSNYGYTF. The CDR3 bases are TGTGCCAGCATTTATCGTTCTAACTATGGCTACACCTTC.

The rearrangement links TRBV4-2 to TRBJ2-3; tentative D call: TRBD2 (6 bases). The CDR3 spans 15 residues. Germline loops: CDR1 LGHNA, CDR2 YNFKEQ. V lost 4 bases and J lost 2, with 13 bases in between. Here the CDR3 reads CASSLAGTYTDTQYF. The DNA of the CDR3 is TGTGCCAGCAGCCTGGCGGGGACGTACACAGATACGCAGTATTTT.

The chain couples TRBV9 to TRBJ2-1; the D is unclear. The CDR3 length is 17 residues. V was cut by 0 bases and J by 0 bases, with 13 bases left in between. The germline V gene has CDR1 SGDLS and CDR2 YYNGEE. The CDR3 region is CASSVDPGSGSYNEQFF. DNA for the CDR3: TGTGCCAGCAGCGTAGACCCAGGCTCTGGCTCCTACAATGAGCAGTTCTTC.

The chain uses TRBV6-5 and TRBJ2-7, with 7 bases aligning to TRBD1. Trimming removed 7 bases from V and 2 bases from J; junction bases left unmatched: 11. Looked up from germline, CDR1 is MNHEY and CDR2 is SVGAGI. This CDR3 is built from 15 residues. DNA for the CDR3: TGTGCCAGCAACTTCGGGACAGAAGCCGCCTACGAGCAGTACTTC. It is translated as CASNFGTEAAYEQYF.

The rearrangement uses TRBV18 and TRBJ2-1; no definite D call. Germline V gene sequence: CDR1 KGHSH, CDR2 LQKENI. Trimming removed 4 bases from V and 3 bases from J, with 7 bases in between. CDR3 size: 13 residues. CDR3 protein: CASSLRGYNEQFF. DNA for the CDR3: TGTGCCAGCTCACTTCGCGGCTACAATGAGCAGTTCTTC.

The chain links TRBV11-2 to TRBJ2-7, with 7 nucleotides matching TRBD2. The V gene end was trimmed by 2 bases and the J gene end by 6 bases; junction bases not matched to a gene: 13. This CDR3 is 16 amino acids long. Germline CDR1 and CDR2: SGHAT and FQNNGV. CDR3 DNA: TGTGCCAGCAGCTTAACCCCTAGCGGCCTGCCGGGCGAGCAGTACTTC. Its translation: CASSLTPSGLPGEQYF.

The rearrangement uses TRBV24-1 and TRBJ1-5; maybe TRBD1 (5 bases). Germline lookup yields CDR1 KGHDR and CDR2 SFDVKD. CDR3 length: 14 amino acids. V dropped 1 base and J dropped 3 bases, with 6 bases sitting between them. CDR3 bases: TGTGCCACCAGTGATTTTGGGGCCAATCAGCCCCAGCATTTT. Protein: CATSDFGANQPQHF.

This clone was detected a few times. The gene calls are TRBV28 and TRBJ2-7; D may be TRBD1 (6 bases). Germline V gene data show CDR1 as MDHEN and CDR2 as SYDVKM. Trimming shortened V by 6 bases and J by 5 bases, and 11 bases separated the two germline ends. The CDR3 consists of 12 residues. The CDR3 spells CASRSTGNEQYV. In DNA, the CDR3 is TGTGCCAGCAGATCCACAGGGAACGAGCAGTACGTC.